The rows below give T cell receptor beta chains drawn from one sample of a study of T cell responses to AZD1222 COVID-19 vaccine. Data came from immunoSEQ multiplex PCR; TCRdb stores just in-frame clones and leaves some out. Seen here are some 130,000 clones, less than 95% observed once, and the top ten hold 6.9%. Source: peripheral blood, taken on day 0 of AZD1222 vaccination. The receptors derive from an adult in good health. Both conserved end residues are part of each CDR3. D genes are given only for firm matches. Expanded clones are given a class, and other clones once, few, many or no size at all.

>TRBV5-6|.|.|TRBJ2-1
CASSPAGARLSDEQFF
TGTGCCAGCAGCCCGGCGGGGGCGCGTCTCAGCGATGAGCAGTTCTTC
>TRBV5-1|.|.|TRBJ2-2
CASSLHTVRVEPNTGELFF
TGCGCCAGCAGCCTCCACACAGTTAGGGTAGAGCCTAACACCGGGGAGCTGTTTTTT
>TRBV7-8|few|TRBD1|TRBJ1-3
CASSLGSAGQGNTIYF
TGTGCCAGCAGCTTAGGGTCGGCGGGACAGGGCAACACCATATATTTT
>TRBV7-6|.|.|TRBJ1-4
CASSLEAGNEKLFF
TGTGCCAGCAGCTTAGAGGCGGGAAATGAAAAACTGTTTTTT
>TRBV27|.|.|TRBJ2-7
CASSDSPSPYEQYF
TGTGCCAGCAGTGACAGCCCTAGCCCCTACGAGCAGTACTTC
>TRBV4-1|.|.|TRBJ1-2
CASSQGQLFNYGYTF
TGCGCCAGCAGCCAAGGACAGCTTTTTAACTATGGCTACACCTTC
>TRBV6-5|.|.|TRBJ1-3
CASSYSTGSSGNTIYF
TGTGCCAGCAGTTACAGTACAGGGAGCTCTGGAAACACCATATATTTT
>TRBV30|.|TRBD2|TRBJ2-1
CAWSGTSGPSRNEQFF
TGTGCCTGGAGCGGGACTAGCGGCCCGTCTAGGAATGAGCAGTTCTTC
>TRBV10-1|.|.|TRBJ2-1
CASSKSRTGNEQFF
TGCGCCAGCAGTAAGTCTAGGACCGGCAATGAGCAGTTCTTC
>TRBV5-1|few|.|TRBJ2-5
CASSLAGTEKETQYF
TGCGCCAGCAGCTTGGCTGGGACGGAGAAAGAGACCCAGTACTTC
>TRBV13|.|TRBD1|TRBJ1-1
CASSARTGGQNTEAFF
TGTGCCAGCAGCGCCCGGACAGGGGGCCAGAACACTGAAGCTTTCTTT
>TRBV28|.|.|TRBJ1-1
CASRSNYGGAVNTEAFF
TGTGCCAGCAGATCTAATTATGGGGGGGCCGTCAACACTGAAGCTTTCTTT
>TRBV6-2/TRBV6-3|many|TRBD1|TRBJ1-1
CASSYYGQGAAEAFF
TGTGCCAGCAGTTACTACGGCCAGGGGGCTGCTGAAGCTTTCTTT
>TRBV25-1|few|TRBD1|TRBJ2-2
CASSDLTGLVGGELFF
TGTGCCAGCAGTGACCTGACAGGGCTCGTAGGCGGGGAGCTGTTTTTT
>TRBV18|.|TRBD1|TRBJ1-5
CASSPKGWGQGNQPQHF
TGTGCCAGCTCCCCGAAGGGTTGGGGACAGGGGAATCAGCCCCAGCATTTT
>TRBV2|.|.|TRBJ1-2
CASSEQGSLDGYTF
TGTGCCAGCAGTGAACAGGGGTCGTTGGATGGCTACACCTTC
>TRBV7-2|.|.|TRBJ1-3
CASSLDNRVPGNTIYF
TGTGCCAGCAGCTTAGACAACAGGGTTCCCGGAAACACCATATATTTT
>TRBV7-8|once|.|TRBJ2-5
CASSSLMWGETQYF
TGTGCCAGCAGCTCATTAATGTGGGGAGAGACCCAGTACTTC
>TRBV28|.|TRBD1|TRBJ1-5
CASSTGGPSNQPQHF
TGTGCCAGCAGTACAGGGGGTCCGAGCAATCAGCCCCAGCATTTT
>TRBV4-2|.|.|TRBJ1-5
CASSQDSGNQPQHF
TGTGCCAGCAGCCAAGACAGCGGCAATCAGCCCCAGCATTTT
>TRBV6-2/TRBV6-3|once|.|TRBJ2-5
CASSYPNQETQYF
TGTGCCAGCAGTTATCCGAACCAGGAGACCCAGTACTTC
>TRBV3-1/TRBV3-2|.|.|TRBJ1-1
CASSQGAANTEAFF
TGTGCCAGCAGCCAAGGGGCAGCGAACACTGAAGCTTTCTTT
>TRBV5-6|once|TRBD2|TRBJ2-5
CASSLASGGETQYF
TGTGCCAGCAGCTTGGCTAGCGGGGGGGAGACCCAGTACTTC
>TRBV20-1|.|TRBD2|TRBJ2-5
CSASRLAGGDGETQYF
TGCAGTGCTAGTAGGCTAGCGGGGGGCGATGGAGAGACCCAGTACTTC
>TRBV24-1|.|TRBD1|TRBJ2-3
CATSGTGGGTDTQYF
TGTGCCACCAGCGGGACAGGGGGGGGCACAGATACGCAGTATTTT
>TRBV9|.|.|TRBJ2-3
CASSVDGVSTDTQYF
TGTGCCAGCAGCGTAGACGGGGTTAGCACAGATACGCAGTATTTT
>TRBV5-1|.|.|TRBJ1-1
CASSAPARTEAFF
TGCGCCAGCAGCGCCCCTGCGCGAACTGAAGCTTTCTTT
>TRBV2|.|TRBD2|TRBJ2-5
CASSGLRGEETQYF
TGTGCCAGCAGTGGGTTGCGGGGGGAAGAGACCCAGTACTTC
>TRBV2|.|.|TRBJ1-2
CASIHDMRQIYGYTF
TGTGCCAGCATCCATGATATGCGGCAGATCTATGGCTACACCTTC
>TRBV5-4|.|TRBD2|TRBJ2-1
CASSRLAGEGYNEQFF
TGTGCCAGCAGCCGACTAGCGGGGGAAGGATACAATGAGCAGTTCTTC
>TRBV10-2|.|.|TRBJ1-5
CASSESQGAQPQHF
TGCGCCAGCAGTGAGTCTCAAGGGGCTCAGCCCCAGCATTTT
>TRBV7-9|.|TRBD1|TRBJ2-2
CASSLAGTGLTGELFF
TGTGCCAGCAGCTTAGCCGGGACAGGATTAACCGGGGAGCTGTTTTTT
>TRBV24-1|.|.|TRBJ1-6
CATSDLQVSSYNSPLHF
TGTGCCACCAGTGATTTGCAAGTGAGCTCCTATAATTCACCCCTCCACTTT
>TRBV5-4|.|TRBD1|TRBJ1-1
CASSRDRENTEAFF
TGTGCCAGCAGCCGTGACAGGGAGAACACTGAAGCTTTCTTT
>TRBV28|.|.|TRBJ2-1
CASSLRQYNNEQFF
TGTGCCAGCAGTTTAAGACAGTATAACAATGAGCAGTTCTTC
>TRBV19|.|.|TRBJ1-2
CASSWDYGYTF
TGTGCCAGTAGTTGGGACTATGGCTACACCTTC
>TRBV18|.|.|TRBJ2-2
CASSPGAGITGELFF
TGTGCCAGCTCACCCGGAGCAGGGATCACCGGGGAGCTGTTTTTT
>TRBV7-2|once|TRBD2|TRBJ2-3
CASRAEAGGTDTQYF
TGTGCCAGCAGGGCGGAAGCGGGGGGCACAGATACGCAGTATTTT
>TRBV4-1|.|.|TRBJ2-7
CASSQGAGATYEQYF
TGCGCCAGCAGCCAAGGAGCCGGGGCGACCTACGAGCAGTACTTC
>TRBV10-1|.|TRBD1|TRBJ2-2
CASSPTGASDTGELFF
TGCGCCAGCAGTCCGACAGGGGCTAGCGACACCGGGGAGCTGTTTTTT
>TRBV11-1|once|TRBD1|TRBJ2-3
CASSGRQGADADTQYF
TGTGCCAGCAGCGGACGGCAGGGGGCGGATGCAGATACGCAGTATTTT
>TRBV5-6|medium-sized|TRBD1|TRBJ2-7
CASSHGQDHEQYF
TGTGCCAGCAGCCACGGACAGGACCACGAGCAGTACTTC
>TRBV27|.|TRBD1|TRBJ1-1
CASSLSGTGGVGTEAFF
TGTGCCAGCAGTTTATCGGGTACAGGGGGTGTGGGCACTGAAGCTTTCTTT
>TRBV24-1|.|.|TRBJ2-7
CATSDAAPSYEQYF
TGTGCCACCAGTGATGCCGCACCCTCCTACGAGCAGTACTTC
>TRBV5-8|.|.|TRBJ1-5
CASSLGIYSNQPQHF
TGTGCCAGCAGCTTGGGTATTTATAGCAATCAGCCCCAGCATTTT
>TRBV6-5|.|.|TRBJ2-3
CASSHTDTQYF
TGTGCCAGCAGTCATACAGATACGCAGTATTTT
>TRBV27|.|.|TRBJ2-2
CASSPGFQAGELFF
TGTGCCAGCAGCCCAGGATTCCAGGCCGGGGAGCTGTTTTTT
>TRBV7-9|many|TRBD1|TRBJ1-5
CASSRTGAGDQPQHF
TGTGCCAGCAGCCGCACAGGGGCCGGGGATCAGCCCCAGCATTTT
>TRBV6-2/TRBV6-3|.|TRBD2|TRBJ2-3
CASSLLAGGPDTQYF
TGTGCCAGCAGTTTACTAGCGGGGGGGCCGGATACGCAGTATTTT